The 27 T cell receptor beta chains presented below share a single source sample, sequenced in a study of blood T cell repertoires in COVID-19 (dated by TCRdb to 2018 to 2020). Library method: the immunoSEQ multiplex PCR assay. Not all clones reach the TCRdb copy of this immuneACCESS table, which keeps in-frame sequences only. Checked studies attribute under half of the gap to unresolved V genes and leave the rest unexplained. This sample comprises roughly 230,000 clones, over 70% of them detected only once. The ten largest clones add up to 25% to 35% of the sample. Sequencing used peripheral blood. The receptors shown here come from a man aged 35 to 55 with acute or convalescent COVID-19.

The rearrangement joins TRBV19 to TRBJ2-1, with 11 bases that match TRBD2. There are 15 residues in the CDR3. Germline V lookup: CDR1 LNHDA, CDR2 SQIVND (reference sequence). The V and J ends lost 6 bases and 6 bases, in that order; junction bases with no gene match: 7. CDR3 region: CASSPLAGGGNEQFF. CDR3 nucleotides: TGTGCCAGTAGCCCTCTAGCGGGAGGAGGCAATGAGCAGTTCTTC.

The CDR3 here is CASSQELVSTDTQYF. In DNA, the CDR3 is TGTGCCAGCAGCCAAGAACTAGTGAGCACAGATACGCAGTATTTT. The chain is built from TRBV3-1 (or the pseudogene TRBV3-2) and TRBJ2-3, with D perhaps matching TRBD2 (5 bases). With 0 bases removed from V and 0 bases from J, the gap between germline ends came to 7 bases. The CDR3 runs 15 residues. The germline V gene has CDR1 LGHDT and CDR2 YNNKEL (reference sequence).

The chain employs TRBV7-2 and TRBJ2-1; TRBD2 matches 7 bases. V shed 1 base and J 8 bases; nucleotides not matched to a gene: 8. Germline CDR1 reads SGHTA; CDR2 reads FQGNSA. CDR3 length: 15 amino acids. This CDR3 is CASSLEGGGSDEQFF. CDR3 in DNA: TGTGCCAGCAGCTTAGAAGGCGGCGGGAGCGATGAGCAGTTCTTC. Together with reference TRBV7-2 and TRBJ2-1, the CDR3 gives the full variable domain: GAGVSQSPSNKVTEKGKDVELRCDPISGHTALYWYRQSLGQGLEFLIYFQGNSAPDKSGLPSDRFSAERTGGSVSTLTIQRTQQEDSAVYLCASSLEGGGSDEQFFGPGTRLTVL.

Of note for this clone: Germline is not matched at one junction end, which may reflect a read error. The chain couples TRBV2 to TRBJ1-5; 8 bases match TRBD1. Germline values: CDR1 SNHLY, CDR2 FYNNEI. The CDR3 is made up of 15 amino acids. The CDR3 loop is CASSEARGGQARSNF. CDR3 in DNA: TGTGCCAGCAGTGAAGCGCGGGGGGGACAGGCCAGATCGAATTTT.

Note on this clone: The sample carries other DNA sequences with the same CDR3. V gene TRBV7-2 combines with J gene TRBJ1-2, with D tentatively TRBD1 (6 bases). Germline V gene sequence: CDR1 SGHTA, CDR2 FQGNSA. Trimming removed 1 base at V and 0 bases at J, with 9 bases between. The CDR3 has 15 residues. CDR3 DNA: TGTGCCAGCAGCTTAGGACAGGCCCCTAACTATGGCTACACCTTC. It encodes CASSLGQAPNYGYTF.

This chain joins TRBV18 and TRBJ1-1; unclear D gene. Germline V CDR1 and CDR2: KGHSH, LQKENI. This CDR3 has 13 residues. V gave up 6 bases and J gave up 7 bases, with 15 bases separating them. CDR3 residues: CASSQQEPNEAFF. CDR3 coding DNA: TGTGCCAGCTCCCAGCAGGAACCGAATGAAGCTTTCTTT.

This CDR3 reads CASSLGPPGGAGDGNQPQHF. DNA for the CDR3: TGCGCCAGCAGCTTGGGCCCTCCCGGGGGGGCAGGGGATGGCAATCAGCCCCAGCATTTT. The chain is built from TRBV5-1 and TRBJ1-5, with D tentatively TRBD1 (6 bases). Germline V gene sequence: CDR1 SGHRS, CDR2 YFSETQ. The length of the CDR3 is 20 residues. Trimming pared 0 bases from V and 2 bases from J, leaving 24 bases between. The full variable domain, with the rest looked up from reference TRBV5-1 and TRBJ1-5, is KAGVTQTPRYLIKTRGQQVTLSCSPISGHRSVSWYQQTPGQGLQFLFEYFSETQRNKGNFPGRFSGRQFSNSRSEMNVSTLELGDSALYLCASSLGPPGGAGDGNQPQHFGDGTRLSIL.

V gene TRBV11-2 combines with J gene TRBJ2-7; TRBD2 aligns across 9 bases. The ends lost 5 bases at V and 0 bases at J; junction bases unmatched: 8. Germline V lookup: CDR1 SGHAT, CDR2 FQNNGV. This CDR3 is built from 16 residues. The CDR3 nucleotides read TGTGCCAGCAGCGCGCGGACTAGCGCGAGCTCCTACGAGCAGTACTTC. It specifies CASSARTSASSYEQYF.

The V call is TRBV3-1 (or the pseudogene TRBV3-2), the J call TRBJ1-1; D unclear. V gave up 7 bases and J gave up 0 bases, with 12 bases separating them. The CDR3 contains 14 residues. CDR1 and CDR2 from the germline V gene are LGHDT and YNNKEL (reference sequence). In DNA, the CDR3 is TGTGCCAGCACGGGGAAAAACATGAACACTGAAGCTTTCTTT. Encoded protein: CASTGKNMNTEAFF.

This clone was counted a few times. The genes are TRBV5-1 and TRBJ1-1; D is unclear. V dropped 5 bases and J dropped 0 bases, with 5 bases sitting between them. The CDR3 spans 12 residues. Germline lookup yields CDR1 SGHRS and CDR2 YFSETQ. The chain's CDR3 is CASSDMNTEAFF. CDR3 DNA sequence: TGCGCCAGCAGTGACATGAACACTGAAGCTTTCTTT.

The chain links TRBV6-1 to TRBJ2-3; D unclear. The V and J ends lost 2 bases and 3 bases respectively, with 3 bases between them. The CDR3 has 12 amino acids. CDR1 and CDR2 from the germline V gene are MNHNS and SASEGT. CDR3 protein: CASSESTDTQYF. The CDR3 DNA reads TGTGCCAGCAGTGAATCGACAGATACGCAGTATTTT.

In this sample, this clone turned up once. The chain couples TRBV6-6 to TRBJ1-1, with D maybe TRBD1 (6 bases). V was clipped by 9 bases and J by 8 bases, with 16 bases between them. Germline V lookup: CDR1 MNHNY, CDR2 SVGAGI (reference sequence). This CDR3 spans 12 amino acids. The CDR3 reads CASLQGLGEAFF. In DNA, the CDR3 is TGTGCCAGTCTACAGGGCTTGGGCGAAGCTTTCTTT.

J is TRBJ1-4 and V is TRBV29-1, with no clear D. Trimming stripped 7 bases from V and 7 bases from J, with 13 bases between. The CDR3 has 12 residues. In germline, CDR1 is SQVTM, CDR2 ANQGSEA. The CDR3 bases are TGCAGCGCAGCGCCCACCGGTGAAAAACTGTTTTTT. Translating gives CSAAPTGEKLFF.

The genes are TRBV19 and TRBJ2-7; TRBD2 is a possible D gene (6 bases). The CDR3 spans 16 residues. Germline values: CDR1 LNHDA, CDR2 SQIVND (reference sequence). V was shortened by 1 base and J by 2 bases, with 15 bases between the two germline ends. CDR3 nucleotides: TGTGCCAGTAGTATAGTGTTGGCTAGCGACACCTACGAGCAGTACTTC. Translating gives CASSIVLASDTYEQYF.

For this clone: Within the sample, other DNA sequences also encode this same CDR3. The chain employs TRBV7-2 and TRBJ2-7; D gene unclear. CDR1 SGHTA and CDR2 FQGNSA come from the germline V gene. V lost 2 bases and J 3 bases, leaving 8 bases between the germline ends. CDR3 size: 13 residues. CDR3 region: CASSLSPLYEQYF. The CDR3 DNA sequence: TGTGCCAGCAGCTTATCCCCTCTCTACGAGCAGTACTTC.

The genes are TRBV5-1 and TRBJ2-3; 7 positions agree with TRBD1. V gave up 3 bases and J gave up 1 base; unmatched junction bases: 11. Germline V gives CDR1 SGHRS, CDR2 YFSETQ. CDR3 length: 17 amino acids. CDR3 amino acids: CASSWGTARPGTDTQYF. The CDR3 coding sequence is TGCGCCAGCAGCTGGGGGACAGCCCGACCCGGCACAGATACGCAGTATTTT.

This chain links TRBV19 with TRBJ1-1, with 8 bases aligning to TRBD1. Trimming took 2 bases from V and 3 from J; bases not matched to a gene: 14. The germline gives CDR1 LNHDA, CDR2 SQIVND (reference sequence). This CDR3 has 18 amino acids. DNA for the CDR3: TGTGCCAGTAGTATAAACGACAGGGGAGTCTGGGGGTACACTGAAGCTTTCTTT. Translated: CASSINDRGVWGYTEAFF.

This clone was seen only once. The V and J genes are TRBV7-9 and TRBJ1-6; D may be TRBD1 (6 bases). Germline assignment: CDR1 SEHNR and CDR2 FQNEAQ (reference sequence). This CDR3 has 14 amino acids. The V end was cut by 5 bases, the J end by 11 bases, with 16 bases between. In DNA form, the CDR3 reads TGTGCCAGCAGCCCCCCGGGGGGGGCCCCACCCCTCCACTTT. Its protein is CASSPPGGAPPLHF.

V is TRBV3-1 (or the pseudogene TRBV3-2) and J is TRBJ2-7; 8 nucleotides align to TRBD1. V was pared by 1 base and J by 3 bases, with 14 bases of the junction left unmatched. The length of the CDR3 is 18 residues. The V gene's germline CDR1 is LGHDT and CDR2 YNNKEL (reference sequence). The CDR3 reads CASSQAGGLIAARYEQYF. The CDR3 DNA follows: TGTGCCAGCAGCCAAGCAGGGGGCCTTATAGCGGCCCGCTACGAGCAGTACTTC.

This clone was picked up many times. DNA for the CDR3: TGTGCCAGCAGTGACCAGGGCTCTGGGGCCAACGTCCTGACTTTC. This codes for CASSDQGSGANVLTF. The rearrangement uses TRBV6-4 and TRBJ2-6; D may be TRBD1 (5 bases). The CDR3 has 15 residues. The V and J ends lost 2 bases and 0 bases respectively, with 5 bases between them. The germline V gene encodes CDR1 MRHNA and CDR2 SNTAGT.

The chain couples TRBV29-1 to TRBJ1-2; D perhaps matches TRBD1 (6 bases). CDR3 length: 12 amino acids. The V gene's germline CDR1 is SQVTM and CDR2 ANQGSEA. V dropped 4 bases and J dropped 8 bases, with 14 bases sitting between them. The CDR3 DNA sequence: TGCAGCGTTGGGGGGGGCGCGGAAGGCTACACCTTC. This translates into CSVGGGAEGYTF.

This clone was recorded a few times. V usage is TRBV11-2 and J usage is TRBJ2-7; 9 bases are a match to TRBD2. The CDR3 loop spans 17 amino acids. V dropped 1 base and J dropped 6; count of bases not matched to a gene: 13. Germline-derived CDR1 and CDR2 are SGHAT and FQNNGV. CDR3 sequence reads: CASSLAPGGRAGSEQYF. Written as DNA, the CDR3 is TGTGCCAGCAGCTTAGCCCCCGGCGGGAGGGCCGGCTCCGAGCAGTACTTC.

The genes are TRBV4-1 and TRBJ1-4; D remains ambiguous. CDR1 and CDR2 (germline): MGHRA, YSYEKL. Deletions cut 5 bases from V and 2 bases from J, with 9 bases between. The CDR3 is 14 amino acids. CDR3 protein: CASSSRDTNEKLFF. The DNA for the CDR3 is TGCGCCAGCAGCTCCCGAGATACTAATGAAAAACTGTTTTTT.

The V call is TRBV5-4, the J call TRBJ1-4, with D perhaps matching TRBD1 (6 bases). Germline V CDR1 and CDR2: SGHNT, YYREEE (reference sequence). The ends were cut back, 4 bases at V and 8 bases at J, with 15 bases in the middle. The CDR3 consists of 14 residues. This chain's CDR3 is CASSAGVRKEKLFF. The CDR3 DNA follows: TGTGCCAGCAGCGCAGGGGTTCGAAAAGAAAAACTGTTTTTT.

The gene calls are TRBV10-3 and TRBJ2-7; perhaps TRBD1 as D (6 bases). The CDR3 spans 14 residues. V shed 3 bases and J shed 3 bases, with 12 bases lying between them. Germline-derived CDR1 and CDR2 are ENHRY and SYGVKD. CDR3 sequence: CAISEGGQLYEQYF. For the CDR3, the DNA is TGTGCCATCAGTGAAGGGGGTCAACTCTACGAGCAGTACTTC.

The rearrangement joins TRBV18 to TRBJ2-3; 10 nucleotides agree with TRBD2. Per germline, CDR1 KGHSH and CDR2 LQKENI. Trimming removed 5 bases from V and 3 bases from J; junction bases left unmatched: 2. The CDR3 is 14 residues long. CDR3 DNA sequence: TGTGCCAGCTCAGTTAGCGGGAGGACAGATACGCAGTATTTT. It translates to CASSVSGRTDTQYF.

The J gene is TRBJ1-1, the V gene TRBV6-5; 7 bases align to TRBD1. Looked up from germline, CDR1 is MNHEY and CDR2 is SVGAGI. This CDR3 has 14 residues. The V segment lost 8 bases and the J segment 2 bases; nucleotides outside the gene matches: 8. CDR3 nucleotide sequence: TGTGCCAGCTCCGCGGGACAGCCAAACACTGAAGCTTTCTTT. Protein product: CASSAGQPNTEAFF.